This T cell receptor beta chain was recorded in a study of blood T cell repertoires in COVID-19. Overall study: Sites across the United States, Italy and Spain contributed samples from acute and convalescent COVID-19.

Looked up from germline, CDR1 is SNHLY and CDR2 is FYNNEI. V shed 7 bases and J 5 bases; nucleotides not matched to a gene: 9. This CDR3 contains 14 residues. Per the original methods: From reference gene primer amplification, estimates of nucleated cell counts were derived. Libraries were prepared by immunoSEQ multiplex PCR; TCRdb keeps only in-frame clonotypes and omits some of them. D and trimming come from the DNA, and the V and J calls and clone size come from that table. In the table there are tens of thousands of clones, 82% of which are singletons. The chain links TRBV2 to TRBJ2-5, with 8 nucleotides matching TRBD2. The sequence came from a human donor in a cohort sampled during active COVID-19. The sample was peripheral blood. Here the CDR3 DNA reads TGTGCCAGCATCGCCGGGACTAGGGGCGAGACCCAGTACTTC. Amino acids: CASIAGTRGETQYF.